The 2 T cell receptor beta chains below all came from one sample that was sequenced in a study of T cell repertoires in cytomegalovirus infection. TCRdb re-called the reads through MiXCR, storing one row per CDR3 protein. The table has under 250,000 distinct CDR3 sequences, 5% to 8.5% seen once. The specimen was PBMCs. These receptors all stem from a human donor in good health (CMV status not recorded). Some clones in this sample may be carry-over from other donors' samples.

This clonotype was seen repeatedly, ten times or more. The chain has TRBV7-8 and TRBJ1-5; D remains unclear. Germline CDR1 is SGHVS and CDR2 is FQNEAQ. The CDR3 loop spans 13 amino acids. V gave up 1 base and J gave up 7 bases, with 8 bases separating them. The CDR3 coding sequence is TGTGCCAGCAGCTTAGGAGAAAGACAGCCCCAGCATTTT. Translation gives CASSLGERQPQHF.

The sample holds many counts of this clonotype. CDR3 nucleotides: TGTGCCAGCAGCTTATGGAGGGCTAGCACAGATACGCAGTATTTT. This encodes CASSLWRASTDTQYF. The rearrangement links TRBV11-2 to TRBJ2-3; maybe TRBD2 (6 bases). The CDR3 loop spans 15 amino acids. The V gene's germline CDR1 is SGHAT and CDR2 FQNNGV. Deletions cut 2 bases from V and 0 bases from J, with 9 bases between.